The subject of this entry is one T cell receptor beta chain. Its antigen remains unidentified. The sample is drawn from a study of OX40 agonist ivuxolimab in advanced cancers. Study-wide context: The dose-escalation cohort was about 86% male, with a mean age of approximately 61 years, ranging about 23 to 79. Study-level results: On average, CD8+ T cells showed a greater number of expanded clones than CD4+. What antigens the expanded peripheral T cells recognized was never established. Within 6 weeks, CD4+ and CD8+ blood T cells expanded clonally at 0.1 to 3.0 mg/kg.

J was trimmed by 3 bases and V by 5 bases; bases with no gene match: 5. Germline-derived CDR1 and CDR2 are SQVTM and ANQGSEA. This CDR3 contains 14 residues. Measured with immunoSEQ multiplex PCR; TCRdb has only the in-frame clones, and not every one. The sample shows about 97,000 clones, 85% to 90% of them seen only once. The V call is TRBV29-1, the J call TRBJ1-3; TRBD1 aligns across 9 bases. Sequenced material: CD4+ or CD8+ T cells sorted from blood, taken in a trial of the OX40 agonist ivuxolimab. The source of this sequence is an adult with an advanced solid tumor such as melanoma, head and neck, liver or kidney cancer. The CDR3 sequence: CSVRQGVDGNTIYF. The CDR3 nucleotides read TGCAGCGTTCGACAGGGGGTGGATGGAAACACCATATATTTT. The full variable domain, with the rest looked up from reference TRBV29-1 and TRBJ1-3, is SAVISQKPSRDICQRGTSLTIQCQVDSQVTMMFWYRQQPGQSLTLIATANQGSEATYESGFVIDKFPISRPNLTFSTLTVSNMSPEDSSIYLCSVRQGVDGNTIYFGEGSWLTVV.